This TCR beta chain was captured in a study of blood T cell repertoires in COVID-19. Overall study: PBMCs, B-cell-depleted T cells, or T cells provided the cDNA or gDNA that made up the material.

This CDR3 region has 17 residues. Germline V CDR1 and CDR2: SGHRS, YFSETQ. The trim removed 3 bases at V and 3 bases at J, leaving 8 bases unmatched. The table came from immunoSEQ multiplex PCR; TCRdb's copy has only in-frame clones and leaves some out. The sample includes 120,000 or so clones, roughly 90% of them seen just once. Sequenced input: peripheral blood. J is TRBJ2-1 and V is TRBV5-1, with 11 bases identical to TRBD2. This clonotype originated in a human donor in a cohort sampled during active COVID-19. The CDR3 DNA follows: TGCGCCAGCAGCTCTCTCAAGACTAGCGGGATCTACAATGAGCAGTTCTTC. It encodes CASSSLKTSGIYNEQFF.